One sample yielded the 14 T cell receptor beta chains listed below, sequenced in a study of cytomegalovirus exposure and HLA in healthy donors (dated by TCRdb to about 2017). Library creation used the immunoSEQ multiplex PCR assay. A mixture of 60 forward primers for TCR Vbeta segments and 13 reverse primers for TCR Jbeta segments was used in the multiplex PCR. The table comes from immuneACCESS by way of TCRdb, which keeps in-frame sequences with V and J called. Part of the clones is missing from these tables; in studies checked, under half for an unresolved V gene and the rest for unknown reasons. The sample includes some 150,000 clones, with roughly 80% observed a single time. Of the sample, roughly 3.7% is held by the ten largest clones. Sequencing was done on a sample of PBMCs. The receptors stem from a man aged 30 to 39 in good health and CMV-seropositive.

The V and J genes are TRBV5-1 and TRBJ2-5; D not resolved. Trimming took off 3 bases at V and 5 bases at J, with 8 bases between the two ends. CDR1 and CDR2 from the germline V gene are SGHRS and YFSETQ. The CDR3 has 12 residues. Here the CDR3 DNA reads TGCGCCAGCAGCTCCGACTCTGAGACCCAGTACTTC. Translation gives CASSSDSETQYF.

The J gene is TRBJ2-2, the V gene TRBV5-8; a possible D gene is TRBD1 (6 bases). This CDR3 is built from 15 residues. Per germline, CDR1 SGHTS and CDR2 YDEGEE. Trimming pared 4 bases from V and 4 bases from J, leaving 14 bases between. Here the CDR3 reads CASSQRQAFTGELFF. DNA of the CDR3: TGTGCCAGCAGCCAAAGACAGGCCTTCACCGGGGAGCTGTTTTTT.

This clone was counted only a few times. This chain joins TRBV4-1 and TRBJ2-1; 9 nucleotides match TRBD1. V shed 0 bases and J 7 bases; nucleotides not matched to a gene: 10. The CDR3 runs 17 residues. The V gene's germline CDR1 is MGHRA and CDR2 YSYEKL. The CDR3 sequence: CASSQDPPGQGLNEQFF. DNA of the CDR3: TGCGCCAGCAGCCAAGACCCCCCGGGACAGGGTCTGAATGAGCAGTTCTTC.

CDR3 nucleotides: TGTGCCAGCAGCTTAGTAGCGGGGGCTTTAGAGACCCAGTACTTC. It translates to CASSLVAGALETQYF. The V gene is TRBV11-2, the J gene TRBJ2-5; 9 bases map to TRBD2. Germline V lookup: CDR1 SGHAT, CDR2 FQNNGV. Germline trimming cut 1 base from V and 4 bases from J; bases unmatched to any gene: 4. CDR3 length: 15 residues.

V gene TRBV30 combines with J gene TRBJ2-5; D possibly corresponds to TRBD1 (7 bases). The J call may be in error: the DNA end matches TRBJ2-7 better. CDR1 GTSNPN and CDR2 SVGIG come from the germline V gene (reference sequence). The CDR3 is 15 residues long. CDR3 residues: CAWSVGGTALYEQYF. The CDR3 DNA is TGTGCCTGGAGTGTAGGGGGGACAGCACTCTACGAGCAGTACTTC.

This clone has just one count. The rearrangement uses TRBV5-1 and TRBJ2-7; tentatively, D is TRBD2 (5 bases). This CDR3 has 14 residues. V lost 4 bases and J 2 bases, leaving 13 bases between the germline ends. Germline V gives CDR1 SGHRS, CDR2 YFSETQ. The chain's CDR3 is CASSTSERAYEQYF. Here the CDR3 DNA reads TGCGCCAGCAGCACCAGCGAGAGGGCCTACGAGCAGTACTTC.

The chain uses TRBV30 and TRBJ2-7; D is undetermined. Germline assignment: CDR1 GTSNPN and CDR2 SVGIG (reference sequence). The ends were cut back, 1 base at V and 3 bases at J, with 13 bases in the middle. CDR3 length: 14 amino acids. The CDR3: CAWSGGDFGYEQYF. The DNA for the CDR3 is TGTGCCTGGAGTGGAGGCGACTTCGGCTACGAGCAGTACTTC.

The DNA of the CDR3 is TGCAGCGTTCAGGGGACTGAAGCTTTCTTT. It translates to CSVQGTEAFF. This sequence joins TRBV29-1 and TRBJ1-1; D perhaps matches TRBD1 (6 bases). Germline-derived CDR1 and CDR2 are SQVTM and ANQGSEA. CDR3 size: 10 residues. V lost 5 bases to trimming and J lost 5 bases, with 6 bases between them.

In DNA, the CDR3 is TGTGCCAGCACCTCGAAGCGGGACAGGGTATTAAGGAGCTCCTACGAGCAGTACTTC. It translates to CASTSKRDRVLRSSYEQYF. The chain links TRBV7-4 to TRBJ2-7, with 9 bases matching TRBD1. V trimming: 7 bases; J trimming: 0 bases; junction bases outside the gene matches: 19. The CDR3 runs to 19 residues. CDR1 is SGHVT and CDR2 is SQSDAQ in the germline V gene. Full variable domain (missing parts from reference TRBV7-4 and TRBJ2-7): GAGVSQSPRYKVAKRGRDVALRCDSISGHVTLYWYRQTLGQGSEVLTYSQSDAQRDKSGRPSGRFSAERPERSVSTLKIQRTEQGDSAVYLCASTSKRDRVLRSSYEQYFGPGTRLTVT.

This clone has just one count. The chain recombines TRBV4-1 with TRBJ2-7; TRBD1 might be the D (6 bases). With 3 bases removed from V and 2 bases from J, the gap between germline ends came to 17 bases. This CDR3 region has 16 residues. The germline gives CDR1 MGHRA, CDR2 YSYEKL. This CDR3 is CASSQVPGQSTYEQYF. The CDR3 nucleotides are TGCGCCAGCAGCCAGGTGCCGGGACAATCCACCTACGAGCAGTACTTC.

The gene calls are TRBV7-6 and TRBJ1-1, with TRBD1 as a possible D gene (6 bases). Per germline, CDR1 SGHVS and CDR2 FNYEAQ. V gave up 1 base and J gave up 3 bases, with 6 bases separating them. CDR3 length equals 13 residues. This CDR3 is CASSLEGDTEAFF. Here the CDR3 DNA reads TGTGCCAGCAGCTTAGAGGGGGACACTGAAGCTTTCTTT.

V is TRBV4-3 and J is TRBJ1-6, with D unresolved. Looked up from germline, CDR1 is LGHNA and CDR2 is YSLEER. This CDR3 contains 15 residues. Trimming took off 3 bases at V and 2 bases at J, with 8 bases between the two ends. CDR3 residues: CASSHLSTYNSPLHF. The CDR3 nucleotides are TGCGCCAGCAGCCATCTAAGCACCTATAATTCACCCCTCCACTTT.

To note about this clone: The same CDR3 arises from other DNA sequences in this sample as well. The V gene is TRBV6-1, the J gene TRBJ2-1, with TRBD1 matching over 9 bases. CDR3 length: 14 residues. With V trimmed by 6 bases and J by 5 bases, 5 bases remained unmatched. Germline loops: CDR1 MNHNS, CDR2 SASEGT. This CDR3 reads CASRSGTGNNEQFF. The CDR3 coding sequence is TGTGCCAGCAGATCCGGGACAGGGAACAATGAGCAGTTCTTC.

The rearrangement links TRBV9 to TRBJ2-2; 13 nucleotides line up with TRBD2. CDR1 is SGDLS, CDR2 YYNGEE, per germline. The CDR3 runs to 19 residues. With 2 bases clipped from V and 1 base from J, the junction kept 8 bases outside the gene matches. The CDR3 DNA reads as TGTGCCAGCAGCGTTCCTATGACTAGCGGGGGGAAGAACACCGGGGAGCTGTTTTTT. This translates into CASSVPMTSGGKNTGELFF.